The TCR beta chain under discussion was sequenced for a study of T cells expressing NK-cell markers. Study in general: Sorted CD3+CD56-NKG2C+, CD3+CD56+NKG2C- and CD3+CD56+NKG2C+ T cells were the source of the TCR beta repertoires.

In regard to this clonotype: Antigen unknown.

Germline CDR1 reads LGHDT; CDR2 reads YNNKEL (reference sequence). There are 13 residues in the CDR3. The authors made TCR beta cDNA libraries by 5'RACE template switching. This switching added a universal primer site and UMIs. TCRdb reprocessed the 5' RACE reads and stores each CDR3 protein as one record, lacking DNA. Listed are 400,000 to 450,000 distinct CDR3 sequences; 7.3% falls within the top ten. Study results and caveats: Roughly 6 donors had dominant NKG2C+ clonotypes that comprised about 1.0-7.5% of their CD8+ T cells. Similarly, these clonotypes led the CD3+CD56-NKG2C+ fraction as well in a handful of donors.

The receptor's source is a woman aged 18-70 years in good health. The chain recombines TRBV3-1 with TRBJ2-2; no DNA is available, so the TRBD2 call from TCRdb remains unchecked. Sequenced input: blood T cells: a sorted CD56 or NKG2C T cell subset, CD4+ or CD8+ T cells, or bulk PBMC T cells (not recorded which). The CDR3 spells CASSLQLAGELFF.